Given below is one TCR beta chain in context. These data come from a study of blood T cell repertoires in COVID-19. About the study: The samples span acute and convalescent COVID-19 from the United States, Italy and Spain. Sources were T cells, B-cell-depleted T cells, or PBMCs; the material itself was cDNA or gDNA.

Germline V gives CDR1 LNHDA, CDR2 SQIVND (reference sequence). This CDR3 is 13 amino acids long. V shed 1 base and J shed 12 bases, with 13 bases lying between them. The authors' processing: Estimated nucleated cell counts came from reference gene primer amplification. TCRdb keeps only in-frame clones here, not all; method: immunoSEQ multiplex PCR. The V and J calls and clone size were taken over from that table, and D and trimming were inferred from the DNA. The sample contains over 45,000 clones, more than 70% of which appear only once. The sequencing input was peripheral blood. The chain joins TRBV19 to TRBJ1-5; D is perhaps TRBD1 (5 bases). The TCR comes from a man between 60 and 75 years old with active COVID-19. CDR3 amino acids: CASSIVRDKLQHF. The CDR3 DNA reads TGTGCCAGTAGTATAGTCAGGGATAAGCTCCAGCATTTT.